The 18 T cell receptor beta chains below all came from one sample that was sequenced in a study of cytomegalovirus exposure and HLA in healthy donors. Primers for the PCR totalled 60 Vbeta and 13 Jbeta. Here immunoSEQ multiplex PCR was the method, and the copy in TCRdb shows in-frame clones only, minus some. The data hold some 160,000 clones, with 75% to 90% observed a single time. The sample taken for sequencing was PBMCs. Receptors originate from a woman younger than 35 in good health and CMV-seronegative.

The chain has TRBV14 and TRBJ1-2; TRBD1 aligns across 10 bases. This CDR3 comprises 15 residues. Germline-derived CDR1 and CDR2 are SGHDN and FVKESK. The trim removed 6 bases at V and 3 bases at J, leaving 7 bases unmatched. The CDR3 DNA follows: TGTGCCAGCAGTCTCCTAGGACAGGGGGACTATGGCTACACCTTC. Residues: CASSLLGQGDYGYTF.

V gene TRBV27 combines with J gene TRBJ1-2; 9 bases agree with TRBD1. Looked up from germline, CDR1 is MNHEY and CDR2 is SMNVEV (reference sequence). Unmatched junction bases numbered 6, after V lost 3 bases and J lost 4 bases. The CDR3 has 15 residues. CDR3 loop: CASSFRDRDFYGYTF. CDR3 DNA sequence: TGTGCCAGCAGTTTCCGGGACAGGGACTTCTATGGCTACACCTTC.

V gene TRBV7-9 combines with J gene TRBJ1-2; D gene unclear. Trimming left V 0 bases short and J 8 bases short, with 13 bases between. The CDR3 extends over 14 amino acids. Germline V gene sequence: CDR1 SEHNR, CDR2 FQNEAQ (reference sequence). The CDR3 reads CASSLALALKGYTF. CDR3 sequence (DNA): TGTGCCAGCAGCTTAGCATTGGCATTGAAAGGCTACACCTTC.

The V call is TRBV30, the J call TRBJ1-2, with D perhaps TRBD1 (5 bases). V was cut by 4 bases and J by 8 bases, with 11 bases left in between. CDR3 length: 11 amino acids. CDR1 is GTSNPN, CDR2 SVGIG, per germline (reference sequence). CDR3 in amino acids: CAWTTGVGYTF. The CDR3 DNA reads as TGTGCCTGGACTACGGGGGTCGGCTACACCTTC.

This clone came up once. CDR3 protein: CASSLEWTRTFGYGYTF. In DNA form, the CDR3 reads TGTGCCAGCAGCTTAGAATGGACACGAACCTTTGGCTATGGCTACACCTTC. The chain couples TRBV13 to TRBJ1-2, with D tentatively TRBD1 (5 bases). There are 17 residues in the CDR3. Germline V gene sequence: CDR1 PRHDT, CDR2 FYEKMQ (reference sequence). Trimming stripped 1 base from V and 4 bases from J, with 19 bases between.

The chain combines TRBV9 with TRBJ2-2; 9 bases align to TRBD2. This CDR3 contains 19 residues. CDR1 is SGDLS and CDR2 is YYNGEE in the germline V gene. J gave up 4 bases and V 4 bases, and 17 bases lay outside the gene matches. CDR3 in amino acids: CASSPVGGRGGRATGELFF. The DNA for the CDR3 is TGTGCCAGCAGCCCCGTTGGCGGGCGGGGGGGCCGGGCCACCGGGGAGCTGTTTTTT.

The rearrangement joins TRBV19 to TRBJ2-6, with D possibly TRBD1 on 6 matching bases. The germline V gene encodes CDR1 LNHDA and CDR2 SQIVND (reference sequence). V was pared by 6 bases and J by 2 bases, with 11 bases between. This CDR3 comprises 15 residues. In DNA form, the CDR3 reads TGTGCCAGTAGCCTTCAGGGGCCTGGGGCCAACGTCCTGACTTTC. The encoded protein is CASSLQGPGANVLTF.

A few counts support this clone. The chain has TRBV19 and TRBJ2-7, with 7 positions matching TRBD2. Germline values: CDR1 LNHDA, CDR2 SQIVND (reference sequence). Losses at the gene ends were 9 bases for V and 2 bases for J; bases not matched to a gene: 10. This CDR3 comprises 14 residues. CDR3 DNA: TGTGCCAGCGACCCCTCGGGGGGACCCTACGAGCAGTACTTC. Amino acids: CASDPSGGPYEQYF.

The genes are TRBV7-9 and TRBJ1-2, with TRBD1 matching 11 bases. The V gene end was trimmed by 1 base and the J gene end by 4 bases; junction bases not matched to a gene: 5. There are 16 residues in the CDR3. Germline V gene sequence: CDR1 SEHNR, CDR2 FQNEAQ (reference sequence). CDR3 region: CASSLEGQGVIYGYTF. DNA for the CDR3: TGTGCCAGCAGCTTAGAGGGACAGGGGGTGATCTATGGCTACACCTTC. Variable domain in full (rest from reference TRBV7-9 and TRBJ1-2): DTGVSQNPRHKITKRGQNVTFRCDPISEHNRLYWYRQTLGQGPEFLTYFQNEAQLEKSRLLSDRFSAERPKGSFSTLEIQRTEQGDSAMYLCASSLEGQGVIYGYTFGSGTRLTVV.

This chain uses TRBV19 with TRBJ2-7; 9 nucleotides line up with TRBD1. With V trimmed by 1 base and J by 3 bases, 4 bases remained unmatched. In germline, CDR1 is LNHDA, CDR2 SQIVND (reference sequence). This CDR3 comprises 15 residues. This CDR3 is CASSIAGTGHYEQYF. CDR3 DNA: TGTGCCAGTAGTATAGCCGGGACAGGGCACTACGAGCAGTACTTC.

The J gene is TRBJ2-7, the V gene TRBV6-1; D possibly corresponds to TRBD1 (5 bases). The germline gives CDR1 MNHNS, CDR2 SASEGT. CDR3 length equals 14 residues. V lost 5 bases and J lost 5, with 16 bases in between. This CDR3 is CASSLKDTEHEQYF. In DNA, the CDR3 is TGTGCCAGCAGTTTGAAGGACACAGAACACGAGCAGTACTTC.

The rearrangement uses TRBV10-2 and TRBJ2-1; 11 bases are shared with TRBD2. Trimming took 1 base from V and 0 from J; bases not matched to a gene: 2. There are 17 residues in the CDR3. CDR1 is WSHSY and CDR2 is SAAADI in the germline V gene. The CDR3 reads CASSEFLAGGSYNEQFF. CDR3 sequence (DNA): TGCGCCAGCAGTGAGTTCCTAGCGGGGGGCTCCTACAATGAGCAGTTCTTC.

The chain joins TRBV30 to TRBJ2-7, with D perhaps matching TRBD2 (6 bases). This CDR3 has 12 residues. V gave up 2 bases and J gave up 7 bases, with 12 bases separating them. Per the germline V gene, CDR1 is GTSNPN and CDR2 is SVGIG (reference sequence). The DNA of the CDR3 is TGTGCCTGGAGTTTAACGGGAGATGAGCAGTACTTC. Residues: CAWSLTGDEQYF.

The chain employs TRBV30 and TRBJ1-3; 7 bases agree with TRBD1. The CDR3 extends over 15 amino acids. CDR1 GTSNPN and CDR2 SVGIG come from the germline V gene (reference sequence). V lost 0 bases to trimming and J lost 3 bases; unmatched junction nucleotides: 5. The CDR3 coding sequence is TGTGCCTGGAGTGTCAAGGGGGCCGGTGGAAACACCATATATTTT. It translates to CAWSVKGAGGNTIYF.

The chain joins TRBV7-9 to TRBJ2-3; D perhaps matches TRBD1 (7 bases). CDR1 is SEHNR and CDR2 is FQNEAQ in the germline V gene (reference sequence). CDR3 size: 17 residues. Trimming pared 6 bases from V and 1 base from J, leaving 20 bases between. CDR3 sequence: CASRPRAQGGGTDTQYF. The CDR3, as DNA: TGTGCCAGCAGACCCCGCGCTCAGGGGGGCGGCACAGATACGCAGTATTTT.

CDR3 residues: CASSLTGNQPQHF. The CDR3 region has the DNA TGCGCCAGCAGCTTGACAGGGAATCAGCCCCAGCATTTT. This sequence joins TRBV5-1 and TRBJ1-5, with D tentatively TRBD1 (6 bases). V gave up 1 base and J gave up 4 bases, with 6 bases separating them. From germline, CDR1 is SGHRS and CDR2 YFSETQ. The CDR3 has 13 amino acids.

This clone was recorded a few times. This chain uses TRBV30 with TRBJ1-5; the D gene is possibly TRBD1 (6 bases). CDR1 is GTSNPN, CDR2 SVGIG, per germline (reference sequence). The CDR3 covers 13 residues. Trimming removed 3 bases from V and 5 bases from J, with 11 bases in between. In DNA, the CDR3 is TGTGCCTGGAGCCAGGGGTATCATCAGCCCCAGCATTTT. This codes for CAWSQGYHQPQHF.

The V and J genes are TRBV6-5 and TRBJ1-1; 7 bases match TRBD1. The ends lost 0 bases at V and 5 bases at J; junction bases unmatched: 3. The CDR3 loop spans 14 amino acids. In germline, CDR1 is MNHEY, CDR2 SVGAGI. In DNA form, the CDR3 reads TGTGCCAGCAGTTACTCGGGGACAGTTACTGAAGCTTTCTTT. This encodes CASSYSGTVTEAFF.